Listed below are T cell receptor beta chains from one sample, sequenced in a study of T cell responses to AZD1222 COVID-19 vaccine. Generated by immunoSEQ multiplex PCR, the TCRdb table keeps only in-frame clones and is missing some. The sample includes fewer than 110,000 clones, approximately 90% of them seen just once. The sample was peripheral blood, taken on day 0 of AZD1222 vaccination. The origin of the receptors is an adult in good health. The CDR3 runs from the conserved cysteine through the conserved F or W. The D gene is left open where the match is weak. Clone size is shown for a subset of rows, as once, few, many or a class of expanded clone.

CDR3 DNA: TGTGCCAGCAGCCAGGCAGGGGTCAATGAGCAGTTCTTC
CDR3 protein: CASSQAGVNEQFF
V gene: TRBV3-1/TRBV3-2
CDR3 length: 13
J gene: TRBJ2-1
clone size: .
D gene: .

CDR3 DNA: TGTGCCAGCGGAGTTCAACAGGGAATGAACACTGAAGCTTTCTTT
CDR3 protein: CASGVQQGMNTEAFF
V gene: TRBV18
CDR3 length: 15
J gene: TRBJ1-1
clone size: .
D gene: .

CDR3 DNA: TGTGCCAGCAGCCAAAGGGTACAGGGGGGCGGATCCAAAAACATTCAGTACTTC
CDR3 protein: CASSQRVQGGGSKNIQYF
V gene: TRBV3-1/TRBV3-2
CDR3 length: 18
J gene: TRBJ2-4
clone size: .
D gene: TRBD1

CDR3 DNA: TGCGCCAGCAGTGGGACAGTTTCTGGAAACACCATATATTTT
CDR3 protein: CASSGTVSGNTIYF
V gene: TRBV10-2
CDR3 length: 14
J gene: TRBJ1-3
clone size: .
D gene: .

CDR3 DNA: TGTGCCAGCAGCTTATGGGGTTCACCCCTCCACTTT
CDR3 protein: CASSLWGSPLHF
V gene: TRBV7-6
CDR3 length: 12
J gene: TRBJ1-6
clone size: once
D gene: .

CDR3 DNA: TGTGCCAGCAGCCAAGAGGACGCAGGCTACGAGCAGTACTTC
CDR3 protein: CASSQEDAGYEQYF
V gene: TRBV4-2
CDR3 length: 14
J gene: TRBJ2-7
clone size: .
D gene: .

CDR3 DNA: TGTGCCAGCAGCGTTTGGGGGGGCCTGGCAGAGACCCAGTACTTC
CDR3 protein: CASSVWGGLAETQYF
V gene: TRBV9
CDR3 length: 15
J gene: TRBJ2-5
clone size: .
D gene: .

CDR3 DNA: TGCGCCAGCAGCTTTCAGAGGACTGAGCAGTTCTTC
CDR3 protein: CASSFQRTEQFF
V gene: TRBV5-1
CDR3 length: 12
J gene: TRBJ2-1
clone size: .
D gene: .

CDR3 DNA: TGTGCCAGCAGCTTGGTCTGGCCAGGGTCTGGAAACACCATATATTTT
CDR3 protein: CASSLVWPGSGNTIYF
V gene: TRBV5-5
CDR3 length: 16
J gene: TRBJ1-3
clone size: .
D gene: .

CDR3 DNA: TGTGCCAGCAGCGTAGCTCTGAAGGAAGAGCAGTTCTTC
CDR3 protein: CASSVALKEEQFF
V gene: TRBV9
CDR3 length: 13
J gene: TRBJ2-1
clone size: .
D gene: .

CDR3 DNA: TGTGCCAGCCGGAGCACAGGAGCTGGGGCCAACGTCCTGACTTTC
CDR3 protein: CASRSTGAGANVLTF
V gene: TRBV19
CDR3 length: 15
J gene: TRBJ2-6
clone size: .
D gene: .

CDR3 DNA: TGTGCCAGCAGCCCGGGGACCAGTTATGCCGGTGAGCAGTTCTTC
CDR3 protein: CASSPGTSYAGEQFF
V gene: TRBV11-2
CDR3 length: 15
J gene: TRBJ2-1
clone size: .
D gene: .

CDR3 DNA: TGTGCCAGCAGCCCCCTGACTAGCGGGTCTTCCACAGATACGCAGTATTTT
CDR3 protein: CASSPLTSGSSTDTQYF
V gene: TRBV9
CDR3 length: 17
J gene: TRBJ2-3
clone size: .
D gene: TRBD2

CDR3 DNA: TGTGCCAGCAGTTACTTTGCGCCCGATAGCAATCAGCCCCAGCATTTT
CDR3 protein: CASSYFAPDSNQPQHF
V gene: TRBV6-6
CDR3 length: 16
J gene: TRBJ1-5
clone size: .
D gene: .

CDR3 DNA: TGTGCCAGCAGCAAAGACCGACCGTTGAGGGGGTCCTATGGCTACACCTTC
CDR3 protein: CASSKDRPLRGSYGYTF
V gene: TRBV21-1
CDR3 length: 17
J gene: TRBJ1-2
clone size: .
D gene: .

CDR3 DNA: TGCGCCAGCCACAGAGAAAATAGCTATGGCTACACCTTC
CDR3 protein: CASHRENSYGYTF
V gene: TRBV5-1
CDR3 length: 13
J gene: TRBJ1-2
clone size: .
D gene: .

CDR3 DNA: TGTGCCAGCAGCTCTCCTAGGGCCCCGGGGAGGCGGTACCAAGAGACCCAGTACTTC
CDR3 protein: CASSSPRAPGRRYQETQYF
V gene: TRBV28
CDR3 length: 19
J gene: TRBJ2-5
clone size: .
D gene: .

CDR3 DNA: TGTGCCAGCAGCTTAAGATTGGATGAGCAGTTCTTC
CDR3 protein: CASSLRLDEQFF
V gene: TRBV7-9
CDR3 length: 12
J gene: TRBJ2-1
clone size: .
D gene: .

CDR3 DNA: TGTGCCAGCAGTTTATCAGGGTTTTATCAGCCCCAGCATTTT
CDR3 protein: CASSLSGFYQPQHF
V gene: TRBV28
CDR3 length: 14
J gene: TRBJ1-5
clone size: .
D gene: .

CDR3 DNA: TGTGCCAGCAGCTTAGGGGGGGCCACAGATACGCAGTATTTT
CDR3 protein: CASSLGGATDTQYF
V gene: TRBV11-3
CDR3 length: 14
J gene: TRBJ2-3
clone size: .
D gene: .

CDR3 DNA: TGTGCCAGCAGCTTGAGGTCTAATGAAAAACTGTTTTTT
CDR3 protein: CASSLRSNEKLFF
V gene: TRBV5-5
CDR3 length: 13
J gene: TRBJ1-4
clone size: .
D gene: .

CDR3 DNA: TGCGCCAGCAGGAAACAGGGGACTAATGAAAAACTGTTTTTT
CDR3 protein: CASRKQGTNEKLFF
V gene: TRBV4-1
CDR3 length: 14
J gene: TRBJ1-4
clone size: .
D gene: TRBD1

CDR3 DNA: TGTGCCAGCTCCCCGACAGGGAGCACTGAAGCTTTCTTT
CDR3 protein: CASSPTGSTEAFF
V gene: TRBV12-3/TRBV12-4
CDR3 length: 13
J gene: TRBJ1-1
clone size: .
D gene: TRBD1

CDR3 DNA: TGTGCCAGCAGCCCCCCGGGACTTGATACGCAGTATTTT
CDR3 protein: CASSPPGLDTQYF
V gene: TRBV7-2
CDR3 length: 13
J gene: TRBJ2-3
clone size: .
D gene: .

CDR3 DNA: TGTGCCAGCAGTTACGTTAATTCACCCCTCCACTTT
CDR3 protein: CASSYVNSPLHF
V gene: TRBV7-2
CDR3 length: 12
J gene: TRBJ1-6
clone size: .
D gene: .

CDR3 DNA: TGTGCCAGCAGTAATAGCGGGGCGGTCCAAGAGACCCAGTACTTC
CDR3 protein: CASSNSGAVQETQYF
V gene: TRBV6-5
CDR3 length: 15
J gene: TRBJ2-5
clone size: .
D gene: TRBD2

CDR3 DNA: TGTGCCAGCAGCCAAGGTGCGGGAGGAAACACTGAAGCTTTCTTT
CDR3 protein: CASSQGAGGNTEAFF
V gene: TRBV4-2
CDR3 length: 15
J gene: TRBJ1-1
clone size: .
D gene: .

CDR3 DNA: TGCGCCAGCAGCTACGTGGAGGGCTACGAGCAGTACTTC
CDR3 protein: CASSYVEGYEQYF
V gene: TRBV5-1
CDR3 length: 13
J gene: TRBJ2-7
clone size: .
D gene: .

CDR3 DNA: TGTGCCAGCAGCTTAGAGGGTCAACCGTCCTATGGCTACACCTTC
CDR3 protein: CASSLEGQPSYGYTF
V gene: TRBV7-9
CDR3 length: 15
J gene: TRBJ1-2
clone size: .
D gene: .

CDR3 DNA: TGTGCCAGCGGCAGGGGAGTTGGCTACACCTTC
CDR3 protein: CASGRGVGYTF
V gene: TRBV2
CDR3 length: 11
J gene: TRBJ1-2
clone size: .
D gene: .

CDR3 DNA: TGTGCCAGCAGCCAAAAGGGGGGACAGCCCCAGCATTTT
CDR3 protein: CASSQKGGQPQHF
V gene: TRBV3-1/TRBV3-2
CDR3 length: 13
J gene: TRBJ1-5
clone size: .
D gene: .

CDR3 DNA: TGTGCCAGTAGGACCGGGACAGACTCTGGAAACACCATATATTTT
CDR3 protein: CASRTGTDSGNTIYF
V gene: TRBV19
CDR3 length: 15
J gene: TRBJ1-3
clone size: .
D gene: TRBD1

CDR3 DNA: TGTGCCAGCAGTTTAGTGGGCCTCCAAGAGACCCAGTACTTC
CDR3 protein: CASSLVGLQETQYF
V gene: TRBV27
CDR3 length: 14
J gene: TRBJ2-5
clone size: .
D gene: .

CDR3 DNA: TGTGCCAGCAGCCCGATGACAGCCTATAATGAAAAACTGTTTTTT
CDR3 protein: CASSPMTAYNEKLFF
V gene: TRBV7-6
CDR3 length: 15
J gene: TRBJ1-4
clone size: .
D gene: .

CDR3 DNA: TGTGCCAGCAGCGTAGGTAGTTGGGGGGGCCTAAATGAGCAGTTCTTC
CDR3 protein: CASSVGSWGGLNEQFF
V gene: TRBV9
CDR3 length: 16
J gene: TRBJ2-1
clone size: .
D gene: .

CDR3 DNA: TGTGCCAGCTCACCAGGGCCGTACACCTACGAGCAGTACTTC
CDR3 protein: CASSPGPYTYEQYF
V gene: TRBV18
CDR3 length: 14
J gene: TRBJ2-7
clone size: .
D gene: .

CDR3 DNA: TGTGCCAGCAGTATAGGGCTGGGGTTTTACGAGCAGTACTTC
CDR3 protein: CASSIGLGFYEQYF
V gene: TRBV2
CDR3 length: 14
J gene: TRBJ2-7
clone size: .
D gene: .

CDR3 DNA: TGTGCCAGCAGCCCCGGGACAGGGATGGTTGATACGCAGTATTTT
CDR3 protein: CASSPGTGMVDTQYF
V gene: TRBV11-3
CDR3 length: 15
J gene: TRBJ2-3
clone size: .
D gene: TRBD1

CDR3 DNA: TGTGCCAGCAGCTTAGGGTGGGGACCGGGGGGTTCTTCCGGGGAGCTGTTTTTT
CDR3 protein: CASSLGWGPGGSSGELFF
V gene: TRBV7-2
CDR3 length: 18
J gene: TRBJ2-2
clone size: .
D gene: TRBD2

CDR3 DNA: TGTGCCAGCAGCCTCACAGGGTCGGGTTACAATGAGCAGTTCTTC
CDR3 protein: CASSLTGSGYNEQFF
V gene: TRBV9
CDR3 length: 15
J gene: TRBJ2-1
clone size: .
D gene: .

CDR3 DNA: TGCAGCGTCCAACGGGGACTAGCGGGGACCCTCACAGATACGCAGTATTTT
CDR3 protein: CSVQRGLAGTLTDTQYF
V gene: TRBV29-1
CDR3 length: 17
J gene: TRBJ2-3
clone size: .
D gene: TRBD2

CDR3 DNA: TGCGCCAGCAGTTTAGGGGGCAGCTCTGGAAACACCATATATTTT
CDR3 protein: CASSLGGSSGNTIYF
V gene: TRBV4-3
CDR3 length: 15
J gene: TRBJ1-3
clone size: .
D gene: TRBD1

CDR3 DNA: TGTGCCAGCAGCTTAGAGGGACAACCGCAGTACTTC
CDR3 protein: CASSLEGQPQYF
V gene: TRBV7-9
CDR3 length: 12
J gene: TRBJ2-7
clone size: .
D gene: .

CDR3 DNA: TGTGCCAGTAGTATGTGGGACACTGAAGCTTTCTTT
CDR3 protein: CASSMWDTEAFF
V gene: TRBV19
CDR3 length: 12
J gene: TRBJ1-1
clone size: .
D gene: .

CDR3 DNA: TGTGCCAGCAGTTTATCCGATACGCAGTATTTT
CDR3 protein: CASSLSDTQYF
V gene: TRBV12-3/TRBV12-4
CDR3 length: 11
J gene: TRBJ2-3
clone size: .
D gene: .

CDR3 DNA: TGTGCCATCAGTGAGTCGACGACGGCAAGCACAGATACGCAGTATTTT
CDR3 protein: CAISESTTASTDTQYF
V gene: TRBV10-3
CDR3 length: 16
J gene: TRBJ2-3
clone size: .
D gene: .

CDR3 DNA: TGTGCCAGCTCCTATCAGGGAAGCAATCAGCCCCAGCATTTT
CDR3 protein: CASSYQGSNQPQHF
V gene: TRBV27
CDR3 length: 14
J gene: TRBJ1-5
clone size: .
D gene: .

CDR3 DNA: TGTGCCAGCAGTCCTCCGGATCAGCCCCAGCATTTT
CDR3 protein: CASSPPDQPQHF
V gene: TRBV6-5
CDR3 length: 12
J gene: TRBJ1-5
clone size: .
D gene: .

CDR3 DNA: TGTGCCAGCAGTTACATCGTATACACTGAAGCTTTCTTT
CDR3 protein: CASSYIVYTEAFF
V gene: TRBV6-2/TRBV6-3
CDR3 length: 13
J gene: TRBJ1-1
clone size: .
D gene: .

CDR3 DNA: TGTGCCAGCAGACGGGGAGACTATGGCTACACCTTC
CDR3 protein: CASRRGDYGYTF
V gene: TRBV6-5
CDR3 length: 12
J gene: TRBJ1-2
clone size: .
D gene: .

CDR3 DNA: TGTGCCAGCAGTAACGGGGAGAGTAGTGGCTACACCTTC
CDR3 protein: CASSNGESSGYTF
V gene: TRBV7-2
CDR3 length: 13
J gene: TRBJ1-2
clone size: .
D gene: .

CDR3 DNA: TGCGCCAGCAGCCCCCGAGGGGAGAGGAACACTGAAGCTTTCTTT
CDR3 protein: CASSPRGERNTEAFF
V gene: TRBV5-1
CDR3 length: 15
J gene: TRBJ1-1
clone size: .
D gene: .

CDR3 DNA: TGTGCCAGCAGCGTCGGACTCCAAGAGACCCAGTACTTC
CDR3 protein: CASSVGLQETQYF
V gene: TRBV9
CDR3 length: 13
J gene: TRBJ2-5
clone size: .
D gene: .

CDR3 DNA: TGTGCCAGCAGCCAAGGCCCCGACAGGGGCTCCTACGAGCAGTACTTC
CDR3 protein: CASSQGPDRGSYEQYF
V gene: TRBV3-1/TRBV3-2
CDR3 length: 16
J gene: TRBJ2-7
clone size: .
D gene: TRBD1

CDR3 DNA: TGTGCCAGCAGCTTATTAGGAGGCCGCACCGGGGAGCTGTTTTTT
CDR3 protein: CASSLLGGRTGELFF
V gene: TRBV7-9
CDR3 length: 15
J gene: TRBJ2-2
clone size: .
D gene: .